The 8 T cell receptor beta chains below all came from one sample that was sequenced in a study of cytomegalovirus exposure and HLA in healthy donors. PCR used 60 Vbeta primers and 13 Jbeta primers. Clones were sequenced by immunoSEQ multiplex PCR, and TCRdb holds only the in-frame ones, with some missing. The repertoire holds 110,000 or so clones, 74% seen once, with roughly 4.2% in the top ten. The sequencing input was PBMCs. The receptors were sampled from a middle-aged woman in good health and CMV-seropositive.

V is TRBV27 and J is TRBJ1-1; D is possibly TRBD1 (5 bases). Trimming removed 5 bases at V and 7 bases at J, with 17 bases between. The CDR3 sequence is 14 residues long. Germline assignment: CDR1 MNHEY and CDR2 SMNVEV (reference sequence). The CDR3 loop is CASSHKTVESEAFF. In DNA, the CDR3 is TGTGCCAGCAGTCATAAGACAGTGGAAAGTGAAGCTTTCTTT.

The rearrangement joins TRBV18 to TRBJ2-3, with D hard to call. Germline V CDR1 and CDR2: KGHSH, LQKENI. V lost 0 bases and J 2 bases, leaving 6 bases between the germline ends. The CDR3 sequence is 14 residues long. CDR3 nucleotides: TGTGCCAGCTCACCACCAGAGAACACAGATACGCAGTATTTT. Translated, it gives CASSPPENTDTQYF.

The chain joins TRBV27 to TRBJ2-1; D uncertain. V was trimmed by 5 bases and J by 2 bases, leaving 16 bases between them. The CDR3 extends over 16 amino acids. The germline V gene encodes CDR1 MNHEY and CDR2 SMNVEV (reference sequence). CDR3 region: CASSPPGQVPYNEQFF. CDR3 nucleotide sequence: TGTGCCAGCAGTCCCCCCGGCCAGGTCCCCTACAATGAGCAGTTCTTC.

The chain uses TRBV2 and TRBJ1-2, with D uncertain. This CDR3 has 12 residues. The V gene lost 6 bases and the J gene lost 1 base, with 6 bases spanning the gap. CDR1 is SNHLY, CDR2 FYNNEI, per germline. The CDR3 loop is CASSRDNYGYTF. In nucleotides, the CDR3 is TGTGCCAGCAGCCGGGATAACTATGGCTACACCTTC.

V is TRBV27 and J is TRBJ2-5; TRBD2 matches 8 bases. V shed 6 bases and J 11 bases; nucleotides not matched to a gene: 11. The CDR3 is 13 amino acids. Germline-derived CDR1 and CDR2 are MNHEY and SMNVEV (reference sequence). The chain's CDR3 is CASRNSGTGEQYF. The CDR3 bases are TGTGCCAGCAGAAATAGCGGGACTGGGGAGCAGTACTTC.

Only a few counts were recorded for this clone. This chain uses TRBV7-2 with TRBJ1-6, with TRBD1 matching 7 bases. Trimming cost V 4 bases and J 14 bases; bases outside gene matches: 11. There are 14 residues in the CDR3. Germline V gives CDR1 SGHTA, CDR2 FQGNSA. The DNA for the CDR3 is TGTGCCAGCAGCTCAACCATACAGGGGAACGCCCTCCACTTT. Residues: CASSSTIQGNALHF.

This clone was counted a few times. CDR3 residues: CASSPDLAGEGYEQYF. CDR3 DNA: TGTGCCAGCTCACCCGACTTAGCGGGAGAGGGCTACGAGCAGTACTTC. The chain recombines TRBV18 with TRBJ2-7; 9 bases match TRBD2. The germline V gene has CDR1 KGHSH and CDR2 LQKENI. The CDR3 has 16 amino acids. Trimming took 3 bases from V and 3 from J; bases not matched to a gene: 9. Filled out from reference TRBV18 and TRBJ2-7, the complete variable domain reads NAGVMQNPRHLVRRRGQEARLRCSPMKGHSHVYWYRQLPEEGLKFMVYLQKENIIDESGMPKERFSAEFPKEGPSILRIQQVVRGDSAAYFCASSPDLAGEGYEQYFGPGTRLTVT.

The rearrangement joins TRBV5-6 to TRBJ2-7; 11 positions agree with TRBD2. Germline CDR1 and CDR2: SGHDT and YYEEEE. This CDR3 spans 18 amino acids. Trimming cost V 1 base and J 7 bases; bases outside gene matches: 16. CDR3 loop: CASSLPLSIAGGPSEQYF. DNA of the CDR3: TGTGCCAGCAGCTTGCCCTTAAGTATAGCGGGAGGGCCGAGTGAGCAGTACTTC.